This T cell receptor (beta chain) came from a study of cytotoxic CD8 clonotypes in ibrutinib-treated CLL. About the study: After median roughly 70 months, roughly 14 stayed in remission, approximately twelve progressed; responses roughly 24 partial, 2 complete. Collecting the response samples happened after a median 12 months of treatment, with a range of 6 to 36.

Notes on the study in general: Public clonotypes (which were uncommon) either contracted or remained stable on treatment.

Only in-frame clones appear in the TCRdb table, and some are missing; sequencing was by immunoSEQ multiplex PCR. The data show about 140,000 clones, over 75% seen once. Germline V lookup: CDR1 SGHKS, CDR2 YYEKEE (reference sequence). The CDR3 has 15 amino acids. Trimming left V 4 bases short and J 4 bases short, with 17 bases between. Of note for this clone: Its matching antigen is unknown.

The TCR sequence derives from a human donor with chronic lymphocytic leukemia. The sequencing here drew on PBMCs, taken after 36 months of ibrutinib treatment. J is TRBJ1-1 and V is TRBV5-5, with unresolved D. In nucleotides, the CDR3 is TGTGCCAGCAGCCCGGTGGACGGCCGGGGCACTGAAGCTTTCTTT. This translates into CASSPVDGRGTEAFF.